This TCR beta chain was profiled in a study of beta chain features in type 1 diabetes. Study-level findings and limits: TCRB CDR3 length was moderately but significantly reduced in all four CD4+ subsets of Type 1 diabetes patients. Equally in patients and controls, PCR might preferentially amplify shorter templates. Type 1 diabetes patients had VDJ junctions that carried fewer insertions and more deletions.

CDR1 and CDR2 (germline): ENHRY, SYGVKD. Trimming removed 6 bases from V and 3 bases from J; junction bases left unmatched: 3. The length of the CDR3 is 13 residues. Isolated RNA was reverse transcribed in full, so expressed TCRB transcripts were sequenced. Some 3.6 million reads per sample were averaged for naive, central memory and regulatory samples. The assay was immunoSEQ multiplex PCR, and TCRdb's table has in-frame clones only and misses some. The sample has around 250,000 clones; roughly 13% are singletons. This clone was observed a few times. Its antigen is unknown. The specimen was naive CD4+ T cells from blood. V and J are TRBV10-3 and TRBJ2-7, with 9 nucleotides matching TRBD1. This clonotype was obtained from a young man with type 1 diabetes. The DNA of the CDR3 is TGTGCCATCAGCGCGGGACAGGGCTACGAGCAGTACTTC. Amino acids: CAISAGQGYEQYF.